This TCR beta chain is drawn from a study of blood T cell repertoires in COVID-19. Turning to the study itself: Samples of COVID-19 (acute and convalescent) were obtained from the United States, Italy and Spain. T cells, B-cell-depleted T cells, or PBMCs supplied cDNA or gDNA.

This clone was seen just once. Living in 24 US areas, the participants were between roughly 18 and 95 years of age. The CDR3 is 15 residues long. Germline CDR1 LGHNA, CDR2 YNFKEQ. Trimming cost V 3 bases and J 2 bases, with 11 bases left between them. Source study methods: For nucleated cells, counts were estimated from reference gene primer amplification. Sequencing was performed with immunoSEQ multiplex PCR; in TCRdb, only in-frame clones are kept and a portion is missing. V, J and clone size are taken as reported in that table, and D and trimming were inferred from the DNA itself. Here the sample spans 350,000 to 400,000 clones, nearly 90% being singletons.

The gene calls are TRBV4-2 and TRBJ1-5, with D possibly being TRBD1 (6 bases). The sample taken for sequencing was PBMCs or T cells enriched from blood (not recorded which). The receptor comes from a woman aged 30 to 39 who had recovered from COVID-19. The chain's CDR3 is CASSHQRQGNQPQHF. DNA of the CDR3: TGTGCCAGCAGCCACCAAAGACAGGGCAATCAGCCCCAGCATTTT.